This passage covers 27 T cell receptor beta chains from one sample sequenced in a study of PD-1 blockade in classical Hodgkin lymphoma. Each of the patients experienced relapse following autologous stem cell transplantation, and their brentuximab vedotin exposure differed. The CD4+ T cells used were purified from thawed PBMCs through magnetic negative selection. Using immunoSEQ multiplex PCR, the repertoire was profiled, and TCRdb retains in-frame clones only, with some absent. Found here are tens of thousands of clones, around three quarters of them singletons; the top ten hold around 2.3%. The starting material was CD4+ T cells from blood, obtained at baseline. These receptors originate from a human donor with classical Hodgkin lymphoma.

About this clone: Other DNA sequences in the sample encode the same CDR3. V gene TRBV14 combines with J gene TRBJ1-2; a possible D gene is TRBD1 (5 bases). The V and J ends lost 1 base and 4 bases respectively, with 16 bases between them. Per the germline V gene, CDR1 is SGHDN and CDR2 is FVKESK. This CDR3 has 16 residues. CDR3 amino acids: CASSQGGPRGGYGYTF. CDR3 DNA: TGTGCCAGCAGCCAAGGGGGCCCGCGGGGCGGCTATGGCTACACCTTC. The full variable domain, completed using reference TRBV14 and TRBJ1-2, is EAGVTQFPSHSVIEKGQTVTLRCDPISGHDNLYWYRRVMGKEIKFLLHFVKESKQDESGMPNNRFLAERTGGTYSTLKVQPAELEDSGVYFCASSQGGPRGGYGYTFGSGTRLTVV.

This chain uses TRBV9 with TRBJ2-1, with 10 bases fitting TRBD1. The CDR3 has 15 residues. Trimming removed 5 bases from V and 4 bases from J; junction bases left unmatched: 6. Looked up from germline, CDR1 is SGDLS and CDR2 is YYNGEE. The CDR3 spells CASSAGQGVYNEQFF. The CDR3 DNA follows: TGTGCCAGCAGTGCAGGACAGGGGGTATACAATGAGCAGTTCTTC.

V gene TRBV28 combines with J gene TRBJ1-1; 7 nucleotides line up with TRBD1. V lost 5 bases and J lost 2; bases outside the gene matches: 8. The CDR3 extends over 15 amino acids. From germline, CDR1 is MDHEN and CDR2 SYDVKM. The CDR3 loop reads CASSPQGMGNTEAFF. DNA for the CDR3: TGTGCCAGCAGTCCACAGGGGATGGGAAACACTGAAGCTTTCTTT.

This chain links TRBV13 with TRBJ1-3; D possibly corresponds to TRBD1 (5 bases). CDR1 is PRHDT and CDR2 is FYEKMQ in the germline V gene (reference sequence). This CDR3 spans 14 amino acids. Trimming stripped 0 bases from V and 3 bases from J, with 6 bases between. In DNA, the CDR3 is TGTGCCAGCAGCTTAGGGACAGTTGGAAACACCATATATTTT. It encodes CASSLGTVGNTIYF.

CDR3 residues: CASSQDDRHNEKLFF. CDR3 nucleotides: TGTGCCAGCAGCCAAGATGACAGACATAATGAAAAACTGTTTTTT. V is TRBV4-2 and J is TRBJ1-4; D might be TRBD1 (5 bases). The V and J ends lost 0 bases and 4 bases respectively, with 9 bases between them. This CDR3 spans 15 amino acids. In germline, CDR1 is LGHNA, CDR2 YNFKEQ.

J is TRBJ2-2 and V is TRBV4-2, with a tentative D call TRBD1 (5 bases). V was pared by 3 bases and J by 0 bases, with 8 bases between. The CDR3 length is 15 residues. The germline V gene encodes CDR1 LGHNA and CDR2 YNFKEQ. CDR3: CASSQTDANTGELFF. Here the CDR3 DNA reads TGTGCCAGCAGCCAGACAGACGCGAACACCGGGGAGCTGTTTTTT.

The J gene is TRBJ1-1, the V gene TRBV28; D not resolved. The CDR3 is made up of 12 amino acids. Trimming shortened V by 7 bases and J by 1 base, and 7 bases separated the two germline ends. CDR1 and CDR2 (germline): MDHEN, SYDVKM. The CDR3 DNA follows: TGTGCCAGCAAAGGGCCGAACACTGAAGCTTTCTTT. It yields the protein CASKGPNTEAFF.

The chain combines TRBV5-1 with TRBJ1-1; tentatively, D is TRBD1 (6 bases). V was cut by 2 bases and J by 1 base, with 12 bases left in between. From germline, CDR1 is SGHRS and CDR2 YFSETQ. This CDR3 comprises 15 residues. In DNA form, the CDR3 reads TGCGCCAGCAGCTTTCGACAGGTCTCGAACACTGAAGCTTTCTTT. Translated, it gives CASSFRQVSNTEAFF. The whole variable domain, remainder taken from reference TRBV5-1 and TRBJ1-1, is KAGVTQTPRYLIKTRGQQVTLSCSPISGHRSVSWYQQTPGQGLQFLFEYFSETQRNKGNFPGRFSGRQFSNSRSEMNVSTLELGDSALYLCASSFRQVSNTEAFFGQGTRLTVV.

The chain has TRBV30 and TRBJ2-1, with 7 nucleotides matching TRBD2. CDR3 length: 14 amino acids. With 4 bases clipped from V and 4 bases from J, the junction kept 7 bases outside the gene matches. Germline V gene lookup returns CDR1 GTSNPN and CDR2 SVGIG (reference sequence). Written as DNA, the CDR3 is TGTGCCTGGAACCTGGGGGGGGATTACAATGAGCAGTTCTTC. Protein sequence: CAWNLGGDYNEQFF.

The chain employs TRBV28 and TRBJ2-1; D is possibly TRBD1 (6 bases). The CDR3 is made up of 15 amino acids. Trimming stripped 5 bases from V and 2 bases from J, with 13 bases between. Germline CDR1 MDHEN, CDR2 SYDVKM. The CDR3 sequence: CASSPTGWPYNEQFF. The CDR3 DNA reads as TGTGCCAGCAGTCCAACAGGGTGGCCCTACAATGAGCAGTTCTTC.

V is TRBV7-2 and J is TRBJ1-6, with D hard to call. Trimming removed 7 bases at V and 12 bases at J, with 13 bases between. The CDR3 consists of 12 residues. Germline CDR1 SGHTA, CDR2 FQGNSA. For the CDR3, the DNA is TGTGCCAGCACCCCGGGCCGGGGACCCCTCCACTTT. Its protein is CASTPGRGPLHF.

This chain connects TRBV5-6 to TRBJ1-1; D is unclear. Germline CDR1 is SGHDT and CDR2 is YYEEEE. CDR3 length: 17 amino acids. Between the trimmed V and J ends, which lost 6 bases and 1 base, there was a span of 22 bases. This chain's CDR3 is CASILPNWAGPNTEAFF. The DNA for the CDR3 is TGTGCCAGCATTTTACCCAACTGGGCCGGGCCGAACACTGAAGCTTTCTTT.

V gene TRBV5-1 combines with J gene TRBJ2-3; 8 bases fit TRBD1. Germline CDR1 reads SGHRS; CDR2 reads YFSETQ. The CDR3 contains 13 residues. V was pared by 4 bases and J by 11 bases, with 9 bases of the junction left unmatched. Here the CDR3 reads CASSLRQGNLQYF. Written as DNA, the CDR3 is TGCGCCAGCAGCCTCAGACAGGGGAACCTGCAGTATTTT.

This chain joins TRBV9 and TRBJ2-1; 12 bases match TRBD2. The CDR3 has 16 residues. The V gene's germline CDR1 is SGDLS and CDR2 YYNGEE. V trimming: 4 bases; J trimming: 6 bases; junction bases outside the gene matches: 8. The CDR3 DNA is TGTGCCAGCAGCACAATACTAGCGGGGGGACTCAATGAGCAGTTCTTC. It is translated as CASSTILAGGLNEQFF.

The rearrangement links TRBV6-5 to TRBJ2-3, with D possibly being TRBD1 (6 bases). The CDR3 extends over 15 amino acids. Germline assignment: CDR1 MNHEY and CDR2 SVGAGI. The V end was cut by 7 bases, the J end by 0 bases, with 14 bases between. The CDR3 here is CASKQQGQSTDTQYF. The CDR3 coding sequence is TGTGCCAGCAAACAACAGGGCCAGAGCACAGATACGCAGTATTTT.

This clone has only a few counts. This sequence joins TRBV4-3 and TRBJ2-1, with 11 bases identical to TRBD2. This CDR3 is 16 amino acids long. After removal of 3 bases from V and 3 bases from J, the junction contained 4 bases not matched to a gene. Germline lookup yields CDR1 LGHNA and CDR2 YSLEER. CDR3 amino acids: CASSQATSGGYNEQFF. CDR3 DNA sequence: TGCGCCAGCAGCCAGGCTACTAGCGGGGGCTACAATGAGCAGTTCTTC.

The chain's CDR3 is CASSQDRGPGVGNEQFF. CDR3 DNA: TGTGCCAGCAGCCAAGATAGGGGACCCGGGGTCGGCAATGAGCAGTTCTTC. V usage is TRBV14 and J usage is TRBJ2-1; the D call may be TRBD1 or TRBD2 (5 bases each). In germline, CDR1 is SGHDN, CDR2 FVKESK. CDR3 size: 17 residues. V shed 0 bases and J shed 6 bases, with 18 bases lying between them.

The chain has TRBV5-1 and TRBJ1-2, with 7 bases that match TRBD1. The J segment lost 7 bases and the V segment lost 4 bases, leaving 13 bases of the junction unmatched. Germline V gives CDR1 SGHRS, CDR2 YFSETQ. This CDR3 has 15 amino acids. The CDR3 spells CASSLGGQSHSGYTF. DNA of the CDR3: TGCGCCAGCAGCCTGGGGGGACAGAGCCACTCTGGCTACACCTTC. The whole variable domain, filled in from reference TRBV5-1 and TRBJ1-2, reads KAGVTQTPRYLIKTRGQQVTLSCSPISGHRSVSWYQQTPGQGLQFLFEYFSETQRNKGNFPGRFSGRQFSNSRSEMNVSTLELGDSALYLCASSLGGQSHSGYTFGSGTRLTVV.

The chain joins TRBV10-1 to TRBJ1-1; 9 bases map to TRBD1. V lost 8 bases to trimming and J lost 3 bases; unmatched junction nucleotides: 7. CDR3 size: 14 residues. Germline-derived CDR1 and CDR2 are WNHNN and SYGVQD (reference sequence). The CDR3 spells CASGKGQGHTEAFF. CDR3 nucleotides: TGCGCCAGCGGAAAAGGACAGGGGCACACTGAAGCTTTCTTT.

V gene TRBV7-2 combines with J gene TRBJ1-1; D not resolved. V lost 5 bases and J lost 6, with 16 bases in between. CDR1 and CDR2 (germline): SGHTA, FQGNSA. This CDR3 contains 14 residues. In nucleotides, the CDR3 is TGTGCCAGCAGCCACTACAGCGAGGTACCTGAAGCTTTCTTT. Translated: CASSHYSEVPEAFF.

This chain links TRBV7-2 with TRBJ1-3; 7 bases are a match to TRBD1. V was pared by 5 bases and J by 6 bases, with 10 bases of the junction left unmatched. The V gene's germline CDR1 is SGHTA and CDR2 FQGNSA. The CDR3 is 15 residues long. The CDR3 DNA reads TGTGCCAGCAGCCTCTACAGGGGCCCACCAAACACCATATATTTT. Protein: CASSLYRGPPNTIYF.

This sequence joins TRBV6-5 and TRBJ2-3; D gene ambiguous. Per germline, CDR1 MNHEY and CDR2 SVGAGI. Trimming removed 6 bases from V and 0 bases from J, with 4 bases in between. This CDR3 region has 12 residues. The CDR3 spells CASRGSTDTQYF. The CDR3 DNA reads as TGTGCCAGCAGGGGCAGCACAGATACGCAGTATTTT.

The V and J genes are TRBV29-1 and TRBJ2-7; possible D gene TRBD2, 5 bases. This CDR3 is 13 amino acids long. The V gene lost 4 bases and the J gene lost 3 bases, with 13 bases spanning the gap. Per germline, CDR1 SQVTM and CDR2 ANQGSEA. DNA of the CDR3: TGCAGCGTTGGGTGGGCCGGAGGCTACGAGCAGTACTTC. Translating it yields CSVGWAGGYEQYF.

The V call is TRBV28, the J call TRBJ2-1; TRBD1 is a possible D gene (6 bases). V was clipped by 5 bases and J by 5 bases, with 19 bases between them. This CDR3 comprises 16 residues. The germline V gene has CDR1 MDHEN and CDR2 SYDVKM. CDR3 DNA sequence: TGTGCCAGCAGTCCCCCAGGCAGGGGCTCGAACAATGAGCAGTTCTTC. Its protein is CASSPPGRGSNNEQFF. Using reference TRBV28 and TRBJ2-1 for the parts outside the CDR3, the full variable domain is DVKVTQSSRYLVKRTGEKVFLECVQDMDHENMFWYRQDPGLGLRLIYFSYDVKMKEKGDIPEGYSVSREKKERFSLILESASTNQTSMYLCASSPPGRGSNNEQFFGPGTRLTVL.

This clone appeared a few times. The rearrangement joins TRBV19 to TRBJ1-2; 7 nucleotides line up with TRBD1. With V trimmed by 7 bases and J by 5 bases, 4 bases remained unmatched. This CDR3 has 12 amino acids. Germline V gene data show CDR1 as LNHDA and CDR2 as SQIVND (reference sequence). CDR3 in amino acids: CASKQGLYGYTF. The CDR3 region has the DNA TGTGCCAGTAAACAGGGGTTGTATGGCTACACCTTC.

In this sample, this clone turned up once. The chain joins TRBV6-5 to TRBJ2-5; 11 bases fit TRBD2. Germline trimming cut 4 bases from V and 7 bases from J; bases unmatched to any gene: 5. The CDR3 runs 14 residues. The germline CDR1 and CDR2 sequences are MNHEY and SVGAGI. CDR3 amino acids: CASSSGLAGGTQYF. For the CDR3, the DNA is TGTGCCAGCAGTTCCGGACTAGCGGGTGGGACCCAGTACTTC.

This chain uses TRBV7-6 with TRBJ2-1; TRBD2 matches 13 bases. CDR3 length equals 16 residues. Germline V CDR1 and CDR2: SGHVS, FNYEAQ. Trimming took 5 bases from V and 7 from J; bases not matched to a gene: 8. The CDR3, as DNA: TGTGCCAGCAGCCATTTGACTAGCGGGGGGTATAATGAGCAGTTCTTC. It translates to CASSHLTSGGYNEQFF.